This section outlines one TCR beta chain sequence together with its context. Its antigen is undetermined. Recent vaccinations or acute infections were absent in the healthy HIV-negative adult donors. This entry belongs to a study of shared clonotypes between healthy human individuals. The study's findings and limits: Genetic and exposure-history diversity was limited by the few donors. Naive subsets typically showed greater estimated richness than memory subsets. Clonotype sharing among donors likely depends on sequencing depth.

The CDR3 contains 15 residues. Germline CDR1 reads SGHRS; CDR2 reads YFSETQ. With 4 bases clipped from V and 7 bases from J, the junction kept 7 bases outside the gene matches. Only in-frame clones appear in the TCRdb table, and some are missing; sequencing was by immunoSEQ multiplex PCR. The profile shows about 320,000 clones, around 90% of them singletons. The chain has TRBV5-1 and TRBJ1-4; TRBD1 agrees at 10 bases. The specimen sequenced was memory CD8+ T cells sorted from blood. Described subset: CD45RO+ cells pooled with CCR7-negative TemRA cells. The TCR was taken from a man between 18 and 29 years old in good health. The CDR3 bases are TGCGCCAGCAGCCAGACAGGGGGCATTAGTGAAAAACTGTTTTTT. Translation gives CASSQTGGISEKLFF.